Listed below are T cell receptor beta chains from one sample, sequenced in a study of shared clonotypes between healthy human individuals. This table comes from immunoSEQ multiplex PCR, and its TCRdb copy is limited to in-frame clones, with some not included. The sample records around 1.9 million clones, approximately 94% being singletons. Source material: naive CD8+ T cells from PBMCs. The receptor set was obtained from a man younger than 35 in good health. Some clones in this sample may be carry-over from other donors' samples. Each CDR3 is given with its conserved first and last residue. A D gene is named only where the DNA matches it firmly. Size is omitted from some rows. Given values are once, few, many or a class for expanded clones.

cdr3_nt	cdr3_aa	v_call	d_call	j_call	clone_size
TGTGCCAGCACCCCAGTGGATACAGGGAATGAAGCTTTCTTT	CASTPVDTGNEAFF	TRBV7-6	NA	TRBJ1-1	NA
TGTGCCAGCAGCTACTACAGGGGGGCCTACGAGCAGTACTTC	CASSYYRGAYEQYF	TRBV27	TRBD1	TRBJ2-7	NA
TGTGCCAGCAGTTTACGGGACAGGGGTAACTATGGCTACACCTTC	CASSLRDRGNYGYTF	TRBV28	TRBD1	TRBJ1-2	NA
TGTGCCAGCAGTTACGGCCTAGCGGGAGATAGGAAGTATTTT	CASSYGLAGDRKYF	TRBV6-6	TRBD2	TRBJ2-3	NA
TGTGCCAGCAGCTTAGCCAGGGGCTATGGCTACACCTTC	CASSLARGYGYTF	TRBV11-2	NA	TRBJ1-2	once
TGTGCCTGGAGTGCTAGCAATGAGCAGTTCTTC	CAWSASNEQFF	TRBV30	NA	TRBJ2-1	NA
TGTGCCTGGAGTGTACGGGGCGACGCTGGAAACACCATATATTTT	CAWSVRGDAGNTIYF	TRBV30	NA	TRBJ1-3	NA
TGTGCCAGCAGCTTAGCTCCGCGGGGAGCCGACAGGAATGAGCAGTTCTTC	CASSLAPRGADRNEQFF	TRBV7-2	NA	TRBJ2-1	NA
TGTGCCAGCAGTCCACGGCCGGGGTTTGTGGCTGGCTACACCTTC	CASSPRPGFVAGYTF	TRBV27	NA	TRBJ1-2	NA
TGTGCCAGCAGTGGGGGCGCGCACACTGAAGCTTTCTTT	CASSGGAHTEAFF	TRBV7-9	NA	TRBJ1-1	NA
TGTGCCAGCAGTTCACTGGCCAGGGGTTACGAGCAGTACTTC	CASSSLARGYEQYF	TRBV27	NA	TRBJ2-7	NA
TGCGCCAGCAGCCCCCGCGGTCGGCTTGTTGAATCCTACGAGCAGTACTTC	CASSPRGRLVESYEQYF	TRBV5-1	NA	TRBJ2-7	NA
TGTGCCAGCAGCTTAGAGTTGGCAGGGGGTTACCCGAATGGCTACACCTTC	CASSLELAGGYPNGYTF	TRBV11-2	TRBD1	TRBJ1-2	NA
TGTGCCAGCAGTTTTTCCGGGAACTCCTACGAGCAGTACTTC	CASSFSGNSYEQYF	TRBV27	NA	TRBJ2-7	NA
TGTGCCAGCAGTCCAACCTCACTAGCGGACTTCCTCTACGAGCAGTACTTC	CASSPTSLADFLYEQYF	TRBV2	TRBD2	TRBJ2-7	NA
TGTGCCACCACCCAGAGCTTCAGAAGAGCTCAGGAGACCCAGTACTTC	CATTQSFRRAQETQYF	TRBV15	NA	TRBJ2-5	NA
TGTGCCAGCAGCACAAAGACTAGCGGAGATAGCACAGATACGCAGTATTTT	CASSTKTSGDSTDTQYF	TRBV28	TRBD2	TRBJ2-3	NA
TGTGCCAGCAGCTTTGTCAGGGGGAAGAGGGAGACCCAGTACTTC	CASSFVRGKRETQYF	TRBV7-6	TRBD1	TRBJ2-5	NA
TGTGCCAGCAGTTACCTGGGACAGTCAGAGACCCAGTACTTC	CASSYLGQSETQYF	TRBV27	TRBD1	TRBJ2-5	NA
TGTGCCAGCAGCGTTAGCGGGAGTGCCTACAATGAGCAGTTCTTC	CASSVSGSAYNEQFF	TRBV6-1	TRBD2	TRBJ2-1	NA
TGTGCCAGCAGTTTCGGAGCCTACGAGCAGTACTTC	CASSFGAYEQYF	TRBV28	NA	TRBJ2-7	NA
TGTGCCTGGAGTGTCCGGGGGCTTTTAAATGAGCAGTTCTTC	CAWSVRGLLNEQFF	TRBV30	NA	TRBJ2-1	NA
TGTGCCAGCAGTGATGTGAGGGATACGCAGTATTTT	CASSDVRDTQYF	TRBV25-1	NA	TRBJ2-3	NA
TGCGCCAGCAGAACGACAGGGAACTATGGCTACACCTTC	CASRTTGNYGYTF	TRBV5-1	TRBD1	TRBJ1-2	NA
TGCGCCAGTGGGAGCGGGAGGGCCTATGAGCAGTTCTTC	CASGSGRAYEQFF	TRBV5-1	TRBD2	TRBJ2-1	NA
TGTGCCAGCAGCCTGGACAGCACCTACGAGCAGTACTTC	CASSLDSTYEQYF	TRBV25-1	NA	TRBJ2-7	NA
TGTGCCAGCAGCGTAGACGGTTCGAATCAGCCCCAGCATTTT	CASSVDGSNQPQHF	TRBV9	NA	TRBJ1-5	NA
TGTGCCAGCAGCTTAGGCGGGAGGGCCTACGAGCAGTACTTC	CASSLGGRAYEQYF	TRBV7-6	TRBD2	TRBJ2-7	NA
TGTGCCAGCATATTAGCGGGAGAGGGGGCTCATGAGCAGTTCTTC	CASILAGEGAHEQFF	TRBV2	TRBD2	TRBJ2-1	NA
TGCAGCGCCGAAGTGAGTCTCTATGGCTACACCTTC	CSAEVSLYGYTF	TRBV29-1	NA	TRBJ1-2	NA
TGTGCCAGCAGTCCCCCTGGCCTTCAGCCCCAGCATTTT	CASSPPGLQPQHF	TRBV27	NA	TRBJ1-5	NA
TGTGCCAGCAGCTTAGGGGGCCTCTACGAGCAGTACTTC	CASSLGGLYEQYF	TRBV7-8	NA	TRBJ2-7	NA
TGTGCCAGCAGTCCCTACAGCGGGAACACCGGGGAGCTGTTTTTT	CASSPYSGNTGELFF	TRBV27	NA	TRBJ2-2	NA
TGTGCCAGCAGCTCACCACTAGCGGGATCCCCGAAAGGGGAGACCCAGTACTTC	CASSSPLAGSPKGETQYF	TRBV7-8	TRBD2	TRBJ2-5	NA
TGTGCCAGCAGCTTAGACAGGAGCTACGAGCAGTACTTC	CASSLDRSYEQYF	TRBV7-2	NA	TRBJ2-7	NA
TGTGCCAGCAGCTCTTTAACGACACGGTCCGAGCAGTACTTC	CASSSLTTRSEQYF	TRBV7-9	NA	TRBJ2-7	NA